These 10 T cell receptor beta chains came from one sample sequenced in a study of response to subunit inactivated influenza vaccine. MiXCR, applied by TCRdb to the RT-PCR reads, yields one record per CDR3 protein. The sample comprises some 800,000 distinct CDR3 sequences, approximately 21% of which are singletons, and roughly 10% rests with the top ten. The sequenced sample was PBMCs from blood, obtained roughly 5 days after vaccination. Source of these receptors: a man in his fifties or sixties who received an inactivated influenza vaccine.

This clonotype was found many times. J is TRBJ1-2 and V is TRBV5-1; the match to TRBD1 covers 9 bases. Germline CDR1 reads SGHRS; CDR2 reads YFSETQ. The CDR3 contains 14 residues. V was clipped by 0 bases and J by 7 bases; unmatched bases: 4. CDR3 loop: CASSLDRGHGGYTF. DNA for the CDR3: TGCGCCAGCAGCTTGGACAGGGGGCATGGTGGCTACACCTTC.

This clonotype has a handful of counts. The rearrangement links TRBV7-8 to TRBJ2-7; no clear D. Between the trimmed V and J ends, which lost 5 bases and 1 base, there was a span of 9 bases. Looked up from germline, CDR1 is SGHVS and CDR2 is FQNEAQ. This CDR3 has 13 amino acids. The CDR3 reads CASSPRLSYEQYF. The CDR3 bases are TGTGCCAGCAGCCCGCGACTGTCCTACGAGCAGTACTTC.

This clonotype was seen a few times. The chain has TRBV27 and TRBJ1-5; D perhaps matches TRBD1 (5 bases). The CDR3 covers 16 residues. Trimming left V 1 base short and J 1 base short, with 11 bases between. Germline values: CDR1 MNHEY, CDR2 SMNVEV (reference sequence). The CDR3 reads CASSLFARQSNQPQHF. The CDR3 bases are TGTGCCAGCAGTTTATTTGCCCGACAGAGCAATCAGCCCCAGCATTTT.

This clonotype was picked up a small number of times. The genes are TRBV5-6 and TRBJ2-7; D tentatively reads TRBD1 or TRBD2 (5 bases each). The CDR3 has 15 amino acids. Per germline, CDR1 SGHDT and CDR2 YYEEEE. Trimming shortened V by 5 bases and J by 7 bases, and 22 bases separated the two germline ends. The CDR3 loop is CASRPLGEGPGEQYF. CDR3 bases: TGTGCCAGCAGACCTCTTGGTGAGGGGCCCGGGGAGCAGTACTTC.

This sequence joins TRBV7-8 and TRBJ2-7, with D possibly TRBD2 on 5 matching bases. The V gene lost 0 bases and the J gene lost 2 bases, with 8 bases spanning the gap. This CDR3 has 14 amino acids. Germline CDR1 SGHVS, CDR2 FQNEAQ. The CDR3 DNA reads TGTGCCAGCAGCTTAGCGGTGGGAGCCTACGAGCAGTACTTC. This sequence encodes CASSLAVGAYEQYF.

This clonotype showed up just a few times. The chain combines TRBV6-5 with TRBJ1-6, with D maybe TRBD1 (6 bases). The CDR3 covers 17 residues. Germline V gene sequence: CDR1 MNHEY, CDR2 SVGAGI. Trimming left V 0 bases short and J 8 bases short, with 17 bases between. CDR3 DNA: TGTGCCAGCAGTTACTCGGGTGGTGCCGGGGGCCATTCACCCCTCCACTTT. It yields the protein CASSYSGGAGGHSPLHF.

This clonotype has only a few counts. This chain uses TRBV29-1 with TRBJ2-5; D gene ambiguous. V dropped 3 bases and J dropped 3 bases, with 2 bases sitting between them. CDR3 length: 10 residues. Germline assignment: CDR1 SQVTM and CDR2 ANQGSEA. The CDR3 nucleotides are TGCAGCGTTGACGAAGAGACCCAGTACTTC. Translation: CSVDEETQYF.

This clonotype came up a few times. The chain couples TRBV20-1 to TRBJ2-2; TRBD2 aligns across 11 bases. Losses at the gene ends were 0 bases for V and 7 bases for J; bases not matched to a gene: 1. Germline CDR1 DFQATT, CDR2 SNEGSKA (reference sequence). The CDR3 loop spans 14 amino acids. CDR3 loop: CSARELAGVGELFF. The CDR3 bases are TGCAGTGCTAGAGAACTAGCGGGGGTCGGGGAGCTGTTTTTT.

This clonotype showed up just a few times. The CDR3 loop reads CSVLFSDRGFELFF. In DNA form, the CDR3 reads TGCAGCGTCCTTTTTTCGGACAGGGGGTTTGAACTGTTTTTT. The rearrangement links TRBV29-1 to TRBJ1-4; 10 bases fit TRBD1. The CDR3 has 14 residues. V dropped 6 bases and J dropped 12; count of bases not matched to a gene: 13. Germline lookup yields CDR1 SQVTM and CDR2 ANQGSEA.

The CDR3 region is CASSVATGESTDTQYF. The CDR3 DNA reads as TGTGCCAGCAGCGTAGCGACGGGAGAGTCTACAGATACGCAGTATTTT. The rearrangement uses TRBV9 and TRBJ2-3, with a possible D match to TRBD2 (6 bases). The CDR3 spans 16 residues. V was pared by 0 bases and J by 3 bases, with 14 bases between. Germline lookup yields CDR1 SGDLS and CDR2 YYNGEE.